These 16 T cell receptor beta chains came from one sample sequenced in a study of T cells in Graves' hyperthyroidism and ophthalmopathy. RNA transcripts served as the template for amplifying TCR beta CDR3 regions. HTBI primers drove first-round RT-PCR of the TCR CDR3. Each CDR3 protein is one row after TCRdb ran MiXCR on the multiplex PCR reads. The sample consists of approximately 400,000 distinct CDR3 sequences, roughly 25% of them appearing once. Source material: blood. Receptor source: a man aged 50-59 years with Graves' hyperthyroidism.

The CDR3 DNA is TGTGCCAGCAGCTTAACCTACGACTCCTACAATGAGCAGTTCTTC. Residues: CASSLTYDSYNEQFF. The chain uses TRBV7-3 and TRBJ2-1; unclear D gene. Germline V gene sequence: CDR1 SGHTA, CDR2 FQGTGA. This CDR3 spans 15 amino acids. Trimming shortened V by 0 bases and J by 0 bases, and 6 bases separated the two germline ends.

This chain links TRBV10-3 with TRBJ2-7; 12 bases match TRBD1. The CDR3 consists of 14 residues. Looked up from germline, CDR1 is ENHRY and CDR2 is SYGVKD. Germline trimming cut 6 bases from V and 7 bases from J; bases unmatched to any gene: 7. The CDR3 loop is CAIRSGTGGGEQYF. For the CDR3, the DNA is TGTGCCATCAGGTCCGGGACAGGGGGCGGGGAGCAGTACTTC.

On this clonotype itself: A read error may produce the germline difference seen at one junction end. This sequence joins TRBV29-1 and TRBJ1-1; possible D gene TRBD1, 6 bases. This CDR3 contains 10 residues. Germline CDR1 and CDR2: SQVTM and ANQGSEA. CDR3 bases: TGCAGCGCCGGGGGCACTAAAGCTTTCTTT. Its protein is CSAGGTKAFF.

In this sample, this clonotype turned up a few times. The chain uses TRBV3-1 and TRBJ2-5; weak D call: TRBD2 (5 bases). The CDR3 is 15 amino acids. The germline V and J ends were trimmed by 0 bases and 5 bases, with 13 bases remaining between them. Germline V gives CDR1 LGHDT, CDR2 YNNKEL (reference sequence). CDR3 DNA sequence: TGTGCCAGCAGCCAAGATTCCCGGGGAGCTGAGACCCAGTACTTC. It is translated as CASSQDSRGAETQYF.

This clonotype came up a few times. The chain is built from TRBV11-2 and TRBJ2-3; 9 nucleotides line up with TRBD2. Losses at the gene ends were 7 bases for V and 3 bases for J; bases not matched to a gene: 8. Per the germline V gene, CDR1 is SGHAT and CDR2 is FQNNGV. The CDR3 is 15 residues long. The CDR3 loop is CASTYSGSWTDTQYF. Written as DNA, the CDR3 is TGTGCCAGCACCTATAGCGGGAGTTGGACAGATACGCAGTATTTT.

DNA of the CDR3: TGTGCCAGCAGAGCCGGCACTAGCGACCACGAGCAGTACTTC. Amino acid sequence: CASRAGTSDHEQYF. This chain connects TRBV2 to TRBJ2-7; 7 bases agree with TRBD2. After removal of 6 bases from V and 5 bases from J, the junction contained 10 bases not matched to a gene. The CDR3 is made up of 14 amino acids. Germline assignment: CDR1 SNHLY and CDR2 FYNNEI.

V and J are TRBV5-1 and TRBJ2-3; weak D call: TRBD2 (6 bases). Germline V gene lookup returns CDR1 SGHRS and CDR2 YFSETQ. The CDR3 totals 16 residues. V lost 0 bases to trimming and J lost 3 bases, with 14 bases between them. CDR3 nucleotide sequence: TGCGCCAGCAGCTTGGAGTCGGGAGTCAGAACAGATACGCAGTATTTT. Protein: CASSLESGVRTDTQYF.

In its sample, this clonotype was seen a few times. This chain links TRBV10-3 with TRBJ2-1, with TRBD2 matching over 11 bases. V lost 5 bases to trimming and J lost 9 bases; unmatched junction nucleotides: 9. This CDR3 has 15 residues. Germline lookup yields CDR1 ENHRY and CDR2 SYGVKD. As DNA, the CDR3 is TGTGCCATCAGTATTAGCGGGAGGGCGACTGGTGAGCAGTTCTTC. This sequence encodes CAISISGRATGEQFF.

The V and J genes are TRBV6-2 or TRBV6-3 and TRBJ2-3; 8 bases match TRBD1. Losses at the gene ends were 5 bases for V and 4 bases for J; bases not matched to a gene: 5. There are 14 residues in the CDR3. Germline values: CDR1 MNHEY, CDR2 SVGEGT. CDR3 coding DNA: TGTGCCAGCAGTCAACCAGGGGGCGCAGATACGCAGTATTTT. It codes for CASSQPGGADTQYF.

At least ten counts were recorded for this clonotype. The V call is TRBV7-2, the J call TRBJ2-7, with 8 positions matching TRBD2. Germline CDR1 reads SGHTA; CDR2 reads FQGNSA. V lost 2 bases to trimming and J lost 7 bases; unmatched junction nucleotides: 13. The CDR3 is made up of 16 amino acids. CDR3 in DNA: TGTGCCAGCAGCTTACAACCTCCAGGGCTAGCGGGTGAGCAGTACTTC. Protein: CASSLQPPGLAGEQYF.

This chain joins TRBV10-3 and TRBJ1-5; D gene uncertain. With 3 bases removed from V and 1 base from J, the gap between germline ends came to 16 bases. The CDR3 totals 17 residues. Germline V gene lookup returns CDR1 ENHRY and CDR2 SYGVKD. This CDR3 reads CAISERQRLRSNQPQHF. The CDR3 bases are TGTGCCATCAGTGAAAGGCAGCGCCTAAGAAGCAATCAGCCCCAGCATTTT.

In regard to this clonotype: One end of the junction varies from germline; a read error may be responsible. This rearrangement joins TRBV10-3 to TRBJ2-7, with TRBD2 identical over 9 bases. The germline gives CDR1 ENHRY, CDR2 SYGVKD. The CDR3 length is 14 residues. The CDR3: CAISGTSVDRERYF. In DNA form, the CDR3 reads TGTGCCATCAGTGGGACTAGCGTTGATCGCGAGCGGTACTTC.

The chain has TRBV6-6 and TRBJ2-1; 7 bases align to TRBD2. The CDR3 is 15 amino acids. J was trimmed by 3 bases and V by 0 bases; bases with no gene match: 2. Germline CDR1 MNHNY, CDR2 SVGAGI (reference sequence). The chain's CDR3 is CASSYSPGGYNEQFF. CDR3 DNA: TGTGCCAGCAGTTACTCGCCGGGAGGCTACAATGAGCAGTTCTTC.

A note on this clonotype: The germline gene is not matched at one end of the junction; a read error may be the cause. The rearrangement joins TRBV5-1 to TRBJ1-1, with D tentatively TRBD1 (6 bases). CDR3 size: 13 residues. Germline V CDR1 and CDR2: SGHRS, YFSETQ. This CDR3 reads CASTRDMNTEAFF. The CDR3 nucleotides read TGTGCCAGCACCAGGGACATGAACACTGAAGCTTTCTTT.

The chain links TRBV20-1 to TRBJ2-5; D possibly uses TRBD1 or TRBD2 (6 bases each). The V gene lost 6 bases and the J gene lost 4 bases, with 24 bases spanning the gap. This CDR3 comprises 16 residues. Germline CDR1 reads DFQATT; CDR2 reads SNEGSKA (reference sequence). The CDR3 spells CSAEGGTGTSIETQYF. CDR3 DNA sequence: TGCAGTGCAGAGGGGGGAACAGGGACATCCATAGAGACCCAGTACTTC.

This clonotype was counted many times. The J gene is TRBJ1-1, the V gene TRBV3-1; TRBD1 matches at 8 bases. CDR3 length: 14 residues. Germline CDR1 is LGHDT and CDR2 is YNNKEL (reference sequence). With V trimmed by 1 base and J by 11 bases, 9 bases remained unmatched. This CDR3 is CASSQAYRDRPAFF. CDR3 DNA: TGTGCCAGCAGCCAAGCATACCGGGACAGGCCGGCTTTCTTT.